This TCR beta chain emerged from a study of T cell changes during pregnancy in multiple sclerosis. Sequencing was performed with immunoSEQ multiplex PCR; in TCRdb, only in-frame clones are kept and a portion is missing. The sample shows over 25,000 clones, roughly 91% of them seen only once. CDR1 and CDR2 from the germline V gene are WNHNN and SYGVQD (reference sequence). The CDR3 consists of 11 residues. The germline V and J ends were trimmed by 11 bases and 7 bases, with 15 bases remaining between them. The source was CD8+ T cells from peripheral blood mononuclear cells, collected before pregnancy. This chain connects TRBV10-1 to TRBJ2-7; a weak D match, TRBD2 (5 bases). The TCR was taken from a female donor with multiple sclerosis, enrolled in a pregnancy study. This chain's CDR3 is CAAGAGVEQYF. In DNA, the CDR3 is TGCGCCGCCGGCGCGGGCGTAGAGCAGTACTTC.